The 24 T cell receptor beta chains presented below share a single source sample, sequenced in a study of cytomegalovirus exposure and HLA in healthy donors. The PCR had 60 Vbeta and 13 Jbeta primers. Measured with immunoSEQ multiplex PCR; TCRdb has only the in-frame clones, and not every one. The table lists 150,000 to 200,000 clones, around four fifths of them singletons, with approximately 10% in the top ten. Sequenced: PBMCs. The receptor source for this set is a man aged 18 to 29 in good health and CMV-seropositive.

This clone has a single count. V and J are TRBV7-9 and TRBJ2-3; tentatively, D is TRBD1 (6 bases). This CDR3 has 15 residues. The germline CDR1 and CDR2 sequences are SEHNR and FQNEAQ (reference sequence). The V gene lost 1 base and the J gene lost 2 bases, with 10 bases spanning the gap. In DNA, the CDR3 is TGTGCCAGCAGCTTAGGGGGGCGCGACACAGATACGCAGTATTTT. This codes for CASSLGGRDTDTQYF.

The chain links TRBV19 to TRBJ2-7, with TRBD1 as a possible D gene (6 bases). Germline V gives CDR1 LNHDA, CDR2 SQIVND (reference sequence). This CDR3 contains 13 residues. V was cut by 1 base and J by 3 bases, with 7 bases left in between. The CDR3 region is CASSIAGDYEQYF. The CDR3 nucleotides read TGTGCCAGTAGTATAGCAGGGGACTACGAGCAGTACTTC.

The CDR3 nucleotides are TGTGCCAGCAGCCTACTCTCTAGCGCCACCGGGGAGCTGTTTTTT. Translating it yields CASSLLSSATGELFF. The genes are TRBV5-6 and TRBJ2-2, with D possibly being TRBD2 (6 bases). Germline V gene lookup returns CDR1 SGHDT and CDR2 YYEEEE. Trimming removed 4 bases at V and 4 bases at J, with 14 bases between. CDR3 length: 15 amino acids.

The chain is built from TRBV2 and TRBJ2-5, with TRBD1 matching 7 bases. The trim removed 4 bases at V and 4 bases at J, leaving 12 bases unmatched. The CDR3 is made up of 16 amino acids. Germline assignment: CDR1 SNHLY and CDR2 FYNNEI. The CDR3 here is CASSGDKQGSRETQYF. The CDR3 bases are TGTGCCAGCAGTGGGGATAAACAGGGGAGTCGAGAGACCCAGTACTTC.

The rearrangement links TRBV5-1 to TRBJ2-6; D ambiguous. V was trimmed by 0 bases and J by 0 bases, leaving 7 bases between them. Germline V gives CDR1 SGHRS, CDR2 YFSETQ. This CDR3 spans 16 amino acids. CDR3 nucleotides: TGCGCCAGCAGCTTGGAACAGTCCTCTGGGGCCAACGTCCTGACTTTC. Residues: CASSLEQSSGANVLTF.

On this clone itself: Likely a read error: the CDR3 ends without its conserved phenylalanine or tryptophan. The V call is TRBV6-1, the J call TRBJ1-6, with 7 bases fitting TRBD1. The J segment lost 13 bases and the V segment lost 2 bases, leaving 2 bases of the junction unmatched. This CDR3 comprises 12 residues. Germline-derived CDR1 and CDR2 are MNHNS and SASEGT. The CDR3: CASSEIGGPLHL. Written as DNA, the CDR3 is TGTGCCAGCAGTGAAATAGGGGGCCCCCTCCACCTT.

The J gene is TRBJ2-2, the V gene TRBV10-2; D possibly corresponds to TRBD1 (5 bases). The CDR3 consists of 16 residues. Germline V gene lookup returns CDR1 WSHSY and CDR2 SAAADI. Trimming pared 7 bases from V and 2 bases from J, leaving 17 bases between. For the CDR3, the DNA is TGCGCCAGCAAAGGAAGGGTAGGGGTCAACACCGGGGAGCTGTTTTTT. Translating gives CASKGRVGVNTGELFF.

The gene calls are TRBV29-1 and TRBJ2-7; a weak D match, TRBD1 (5 bases). The CDR3 covers 12 residues. CDR1 and CDR2 from the germline V gene are SQVTM and ANQGSEA. Trimming pared 5 bases from V and 0 bases from J, leaving 8 bases between. DNA for the CDR3: TGCAGCGTTAAAGGGGCCTCCTACGAGCAGTACTTC. Its protein product is CSVKGASYEQYF.

The chain carries TRBV19 and TRBJ1-5; 7 bases are a match to TRBD1. After removal of 9 bases from V and 4 bases from J, the junction contained 6 bases not matched to a gene. The V gene's germline CDR1 is LNHDA and CDR2 SQIVND (reference sequence). This CDR3 has 13 amino acids. The CDR3 nucleotides are TGTGCCAGCGGACAGGTTCCGAATCAGCCCCAGCATTTT. It translates to CASGQVPNQPQHF.

The chain recombines TRBV7-9 with TRBJ2-7; D gene ambiguous. CDR3 length: 11 amino acids. Trimming removed 10 bases at V and 2 bases at J, with 9 bases between. Looked up from germline, CDR1 is SEHNR and CDR2 is FQNEAQ (reference sequence). CDR3 protein: CAIVSAYEQYF. In nucleotides, the CDR3 is TGTGCCATCGTTTCAGCCTACGAGCAGTACTTC.

This chain uses TRBV5-1 with TRBJ2-5; 8 bases fit TRBD1. J gave up 5 bases and V 4 bases, and 7 bases lay outside the gene matches. This CDR3 is 14 amino acids long. From germline, CDR1 is SGHRS and CDR2 YFSETQ. The CDR3 DNA reads TGCGCCAGCAGCCTAACAGGGGGTGGGGAGACCCAGTACTTC. Amino acid sequence: CASSLTGGGETQYF.

The V gene is TRBV11-2, the J gene TRBJ2-7; D gene unclear. The germline V and J ends were trimmed by 1 base and 0 bases, with 10 bases remaining between them. The CDR3 runs to 15 residues. Germline CDR1 is SGHAT and CDR2 is FQNNGV. This CDR3 is CASSLGGGPSYEQYF. The CDR3 DNA follows: TGTGCCAGCAGCTTAGGTGGCGGCCCCTCCTACGAGCAGTACTTC.

The CDR3, as DNA: TGTGCCAGCCCGAGCATCTCTGGAAACACCATATATTTT. Residues: CASPSISGNTIYF. The chain employs TRBV6-1 and TRBJ1-3; D unresolved. Trimming removed 8 bases from V and 0 bases from J, with 8 bases in between. The CDR3 spans 13 residues. The V gene's germline CDR1 is MNHNS and CDR2 SASEGT.

This rearrangement joins TRBV27 to TRBJ2-3; 11 positions agree with TRBD1. Germline trimming cut 6 bases from V and 4 bases from J; bases unmatched to any gene: 9. The CDR3 runs to 16 residues. The germline V gene encodes CDR1 MNHEY and CDR2 SMNVEV (reference sequence). The CDR3 DNA sequence: TGTGCCAGCAGCCTGGGACAGGGGGATCTCGCAGATACGCAGTATTTT. Its protein is CASSLGQGDLADTQYF.

This chain joins TRBV11-1 and TRBJ2-6; D remains ambiguous. Germline CDR1 and CDR2: SGHAT and FQDESV (reference sequence). The CDR3 runs to 14 residues. Trimming removed 8 bases at V and 4 bases at J, with 12 bases between. CDR3 amino acids: CASVLGRGANVLTF. In DNA form, the CDR3 reads TGTGCCAGCGTCTTGGGCAGGGGGGCCAACGTCCTGACTTTC.

J is TRBJ1-4 and V is TRBV6-1; 7 bases line up with TRBD1. From germline, CDR1 is MNHNS and CDR2 SASEGT. The V and J ends lost 2 bases and 4 bases, in that order; junction bases with no gene match: 4. The CDR3 spans 15 residues. This CDR3 is CASSEPGQVNEKLFF. In nucleotides, the CDR3 is TGTGCCAGCAGTGAACCCGGACAGGTTAATGAAAAACTGTTTTTT.

The V call is TRBV28, the J call TRBJ1-3; TRBD1 agrees at 7 bases. V lost 6 bases to trimming and J lost 7 bases; unmatched junction nucleotides: 9. The CDR3 consists of 14 residues. From germline, CDR1 is MDHEN and CDR2 SYDVKM. CDR3 amino acids: CASSKDRVINTIYF. The CDR3 DNA reads TGTGCCAGCAGCAAAGACAGGGTGATCAACACCATATATTTT.

J is TRBJ1-1 and V is TRBV14; D is perhaps TRBD1 (5 bases). The CDR3 is 14 amino acids. V was pared by 3 bases and J by 4 bases, with 12 bases between. CDR1 and CDR2 (germline): SGHDN, FVKESK. The CDR3 is CASSHVGQLTEAFF. The CDR3 coding sequence is TGTGCCAGCAGCCACGTTGGACAACTCACTGAAGCTTTCTTT.

The CDR3 nucleotides are TGTGCCAGCAGCTTGACGTCGCGGGAGGCGTCCTACGAGCAGTACTTC. This encodes CASSLTSREASYEQYF. The chain links TRBV7-8 to TRBJ2-7; 8 bases map to TRBD2. V shed 3 bases and J 1 base; nucleotides not matched to a gene: 8. The CDR3 has 16 amino acids. Looked up from germline, CDR1 is SGHVS and CDR2 is FQNEAQ.

This clone was counted between two and nine times. V gene TRBV12-2 combines with J gene TRBJ1-5; the table's D call of TRBD1 was not tested on the DNA. TRBV12-2 represents a pseudogene. The length of the CDR3 is 17 residues. Here the CDR3 DNA reads TGTGCAAGTCGCTTAGTCCGGACAGGGTATAGCAATCAGCCCCAGCATTTT. It yields the protein CASRLVRTGYSNQPQHF.

The rearrangement joins TRBV5-5 to TRBJ1-1; TRBD1 matches 9 bases. The V gene end was trimmed by 4 bases and the J gene end by 4 bases; junction bases not matched to a gene: 2. CDR1 SGHKS and CDR2 YYEKEE come from the germline V gene (reference sequence). The CDR3 runs 13 residues. Here the CDR3 reads CASSPDRGTEAFF. The CDR3, as DNA: TGTGCCAGCAGCCCGGACAGGGGCACTGAAGCTTTCTTT.

Notes on this clone: The CDR3 end shows no conserved phenylalanine or tryptophan, and so a read error is likely. The chain uses TRBV27 and TRBJ1-1; maybe TRBD1 (6 bases). The CDR3 totals 17 residues. Germline V CDR1 and CDR2: MNHEY, SMNVEV (reference sequence). The CDR3, as DNA: TGTGCCAGCAGTCCCCTGGGGACAATAGGTGGGGACACCGAAGCTTTCCTT. Translating gives CASSPLGTIGGDTEAFL.

This chain joins TRBV7-9 and TRBJ2-7; the match to TRBD2 covers 10 bases. This CDR3 has 16 amino acids. Germline V gene lookup returns CDR1 SEHNR and CDR2 FQNEAQ (reference sequence). Trimming removed 3 bases from V and 3 bases from J; junction bases left unmatched: 8. CDR3 in DNA: TGTGCCAGCAGCTTCCCTAGGACTAGCGGACTCTACGAGCAGTACTTC. Translated, it gives CASSFPRTSGLYEQYF.

This clone was seen a handful of times. The V call is TRBV9, the J call TRBJ2-7; D gene unclear. Germline values: CDR1 SGDLS, CDR2 YYNGEE. V lost 4 bases and J lost 2, with 25 bases in between. The CDR3 covers 18 residues. The CDR3 region has the DNA TGTGCCAGCAGCCAAGAAGACGTACTTCTCGTTGACACCTACGAGCAGTACTTC. Residues: CASSQEDVLLVDTYEQYF.